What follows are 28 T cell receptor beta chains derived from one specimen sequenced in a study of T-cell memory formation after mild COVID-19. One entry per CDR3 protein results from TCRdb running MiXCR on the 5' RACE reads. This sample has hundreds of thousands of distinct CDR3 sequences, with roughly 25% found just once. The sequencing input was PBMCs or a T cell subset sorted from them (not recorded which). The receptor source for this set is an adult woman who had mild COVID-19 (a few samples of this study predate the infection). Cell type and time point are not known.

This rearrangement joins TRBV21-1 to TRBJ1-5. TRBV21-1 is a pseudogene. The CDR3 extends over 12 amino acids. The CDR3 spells CASSPCNQPQHF. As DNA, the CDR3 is TGTGCCAGCAGCCCCTGCAATCAGCCCCAGCATTTT.

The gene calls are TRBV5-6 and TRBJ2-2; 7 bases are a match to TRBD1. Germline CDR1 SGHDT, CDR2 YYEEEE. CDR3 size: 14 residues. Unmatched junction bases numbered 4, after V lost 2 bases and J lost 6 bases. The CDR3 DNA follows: TGTGCCAGCAGCTTAAACAGGGGTTCCGGGGAGCTGTTTTTT. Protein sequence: CASSLNRGSGELFF.

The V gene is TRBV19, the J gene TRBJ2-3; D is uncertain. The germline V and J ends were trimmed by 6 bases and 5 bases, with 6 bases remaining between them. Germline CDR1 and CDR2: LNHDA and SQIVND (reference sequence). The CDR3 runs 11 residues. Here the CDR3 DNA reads TGTGCCAGTAGGGGCCTAGATACGCAGTATTTT. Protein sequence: CASRGLDTQYF. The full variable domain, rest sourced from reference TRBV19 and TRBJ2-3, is DGGITQSPKYLFRKEGQNVTLSCEQNLNHDAMYWYRQDPGQGLRLIYYSQIVNDFQKGDIAEGYSVSREKKESFPLTVTSAQKNPTAFYLCASRGLDTQYFGPGTRLTVL.

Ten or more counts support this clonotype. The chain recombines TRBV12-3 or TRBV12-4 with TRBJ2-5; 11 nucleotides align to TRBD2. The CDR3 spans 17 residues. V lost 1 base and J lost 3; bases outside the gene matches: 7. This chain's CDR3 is CASSLGVLAGVEETQYF. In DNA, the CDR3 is TGTGCCAGCAGTTTAGGTGTACTAGCGGGAGTGGAAGAGACCCAGTACTTC.

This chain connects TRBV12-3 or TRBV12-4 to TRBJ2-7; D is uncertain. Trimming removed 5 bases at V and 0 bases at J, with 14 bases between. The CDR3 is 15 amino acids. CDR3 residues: CASSEDIGSSYEQYF. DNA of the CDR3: TGTGCCAGCAGTGAGGATATAGGCTCCTCCTACGAGCAGTACTTC.

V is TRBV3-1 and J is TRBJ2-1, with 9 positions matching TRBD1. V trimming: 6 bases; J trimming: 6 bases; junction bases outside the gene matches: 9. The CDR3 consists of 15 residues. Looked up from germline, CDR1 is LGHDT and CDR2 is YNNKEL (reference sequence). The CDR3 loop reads CASRNRQGGFNEQFF. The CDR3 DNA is TGTGCCAGCAGAAATCGACAGGGGGGATTCAATGAGCAGTTCTTC.

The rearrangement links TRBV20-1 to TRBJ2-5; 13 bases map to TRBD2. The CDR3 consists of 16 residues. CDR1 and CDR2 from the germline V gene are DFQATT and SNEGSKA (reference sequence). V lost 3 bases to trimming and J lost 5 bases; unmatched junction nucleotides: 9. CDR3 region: CSARGTSGALHETQYF. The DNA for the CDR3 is TGCAGTGCTAGGGGGACTAGCGGGGCTCTCCATGAGACCCAGTACTTC.

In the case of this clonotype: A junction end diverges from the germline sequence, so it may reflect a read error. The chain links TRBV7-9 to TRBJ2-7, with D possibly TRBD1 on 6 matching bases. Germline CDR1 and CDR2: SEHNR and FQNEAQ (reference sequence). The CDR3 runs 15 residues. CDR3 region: CATSTRGHSSYEQYF. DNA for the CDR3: TGTGCCACCAGCACCCGGGGACATAGCTCCTACGAGCAGTACTTC. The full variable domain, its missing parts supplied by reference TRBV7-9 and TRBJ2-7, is DTGVSQNPRHKITKRGQNVTFRCDPISEHNRLYWYRQTLGQGPEFLTYFQNEAQLEKSRLLSDRFSAERPKGSFSTLEIQRTEQGDSAMYLCATSTRGHSSYEQYFGPGTRLTVT.

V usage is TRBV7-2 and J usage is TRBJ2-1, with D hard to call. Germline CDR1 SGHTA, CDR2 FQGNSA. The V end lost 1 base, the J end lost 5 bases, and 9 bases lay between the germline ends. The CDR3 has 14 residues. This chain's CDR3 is CASSLDLTNNEQFF. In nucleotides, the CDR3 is TGTGCCAGCAGCTTAGACCTTACGAACAATGAGCAGTTCTTC.

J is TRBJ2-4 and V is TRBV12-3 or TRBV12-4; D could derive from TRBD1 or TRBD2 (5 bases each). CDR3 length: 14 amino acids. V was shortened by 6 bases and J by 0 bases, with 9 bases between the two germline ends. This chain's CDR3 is CASSERGAKNIQYF. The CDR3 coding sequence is TGTGCCAGCAGCGAGAGGGGAGCCAAAAACATTCAGTACTTC.

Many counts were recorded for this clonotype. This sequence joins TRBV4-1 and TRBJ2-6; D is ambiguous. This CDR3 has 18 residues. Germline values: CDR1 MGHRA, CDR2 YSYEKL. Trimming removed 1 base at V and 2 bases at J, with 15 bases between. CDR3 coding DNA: TGCGCCAGCAGCCAAGGTTCTAGGAGAATCGCTGGGGCCAACGTCCTGACTTTC. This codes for CASSQGSRRIAGANVLTF.

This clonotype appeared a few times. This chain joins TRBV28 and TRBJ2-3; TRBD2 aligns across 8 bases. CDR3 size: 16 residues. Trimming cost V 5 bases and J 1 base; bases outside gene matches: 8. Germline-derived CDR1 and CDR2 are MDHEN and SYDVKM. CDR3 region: CASSILLAARTDTQYF. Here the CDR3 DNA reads TGTGCCAGCAGTATTTTACTAGCGGCCCGCACAGATACGCAGTATTTT.

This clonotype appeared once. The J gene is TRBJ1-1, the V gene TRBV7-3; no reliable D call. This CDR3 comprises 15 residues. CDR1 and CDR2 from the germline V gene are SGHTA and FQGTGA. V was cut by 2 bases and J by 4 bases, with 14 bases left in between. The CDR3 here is CASSLLGRGVTEAFF. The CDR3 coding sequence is TGTGCCAGCAGCTTATTAGGGCGAGGAGTCACTGAAGCTTTCTTT.

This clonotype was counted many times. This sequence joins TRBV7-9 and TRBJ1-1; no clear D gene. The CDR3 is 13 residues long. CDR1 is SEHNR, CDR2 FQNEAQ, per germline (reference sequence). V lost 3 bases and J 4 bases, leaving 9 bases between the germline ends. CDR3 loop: CASSFRVSTEAFF. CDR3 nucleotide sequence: TGTGCCAGCAGCTTCAGAGTTAGCACTGAAGCTTTCTTT. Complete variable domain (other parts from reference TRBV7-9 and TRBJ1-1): DTGVSQNPRHKITKRGQNVTFRCDPISEHNRLYWYRQTLGQGPEFLTYFQNEAQLEKSRLLSDRFSAERPKGSFSTLEIQRTEQGDSAMYLCASSFRVSTEAFFGQGTRLTVV.

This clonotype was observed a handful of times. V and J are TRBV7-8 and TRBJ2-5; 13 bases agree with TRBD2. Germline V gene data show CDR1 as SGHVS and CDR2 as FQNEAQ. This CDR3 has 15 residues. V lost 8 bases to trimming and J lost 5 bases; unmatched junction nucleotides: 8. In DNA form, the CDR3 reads TGTGCCAGCTCCGGGACTAGCGGGGCTCGGGAGACCCAGTACTTC. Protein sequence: CASSGTSGARETQYF.

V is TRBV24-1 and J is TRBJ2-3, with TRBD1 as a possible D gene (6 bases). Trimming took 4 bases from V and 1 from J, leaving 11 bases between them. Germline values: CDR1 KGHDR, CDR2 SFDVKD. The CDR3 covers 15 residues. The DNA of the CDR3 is TGTGCCACCAGTGAAGGACAGTTGGGCACAGATACGCAGTATTTT. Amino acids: CATSEGQLGTDTQYF.

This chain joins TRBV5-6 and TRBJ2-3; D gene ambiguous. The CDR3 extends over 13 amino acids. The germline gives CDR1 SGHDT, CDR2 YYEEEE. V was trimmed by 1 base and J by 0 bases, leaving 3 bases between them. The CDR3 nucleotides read TGTGCCAGCAGCTTGTGGAGCACAGATACGCAGTATTTT. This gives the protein CASSLWSTDTQYF. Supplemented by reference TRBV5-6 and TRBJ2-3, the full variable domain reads DAGVTQSPTHLIKTRGQQVTLRCSPKSGHDTVSWYQQALGQGPQFIFQYYEEEERQRGNFPDRFSGHQFPNYSSELNVNALLLGDSALYLCASSLWSTDTQYFGPGTRLTVL.

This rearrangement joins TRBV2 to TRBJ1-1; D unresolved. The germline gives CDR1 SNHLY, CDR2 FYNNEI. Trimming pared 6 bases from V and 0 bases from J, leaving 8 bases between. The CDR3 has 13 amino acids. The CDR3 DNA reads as TGTGCCAGCAGAATAACGGTGAACACTGAAGCTTTCTTT. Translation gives CASRITVNTEAFF.

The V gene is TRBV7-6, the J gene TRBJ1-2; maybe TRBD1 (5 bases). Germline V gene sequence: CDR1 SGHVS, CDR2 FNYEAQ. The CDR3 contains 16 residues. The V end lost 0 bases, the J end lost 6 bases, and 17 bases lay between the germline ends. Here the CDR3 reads CASSLAGTTDLNGYTF. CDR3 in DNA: TGTGCCAGCAGCTTAGCGGGTACGACAGATCTAAATGGCTACACCTTC.

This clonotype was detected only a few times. In nucleotides, the CDR3 is TGTGCCAGCAGTACCCGGGCCGCGGGGGACGAGCAGTACTTC. Translating gives CASSTRAAGDEQYF. V and J are TRBV27 and TRBJ2-7, with TRBD2 matching over 7 bases. Unmatched junction bases numbered 9, after V lost 5 bases and J lost 5 bases. From germline, CDR1 is MNHEY and CDR2 SMNVEV (reference sequence). This CDR3 region has 14 residues.

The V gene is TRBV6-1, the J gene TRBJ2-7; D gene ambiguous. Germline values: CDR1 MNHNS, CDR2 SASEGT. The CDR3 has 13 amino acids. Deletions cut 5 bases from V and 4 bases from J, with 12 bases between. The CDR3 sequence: CASSSDPTYEQYF. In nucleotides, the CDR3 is TGTGCCAGCAGTTCGGACCCTACTTACGAGCAGTACTTC.

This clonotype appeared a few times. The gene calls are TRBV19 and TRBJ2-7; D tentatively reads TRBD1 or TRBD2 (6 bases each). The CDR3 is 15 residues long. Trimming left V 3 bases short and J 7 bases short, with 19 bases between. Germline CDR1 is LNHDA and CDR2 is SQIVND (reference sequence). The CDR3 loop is CASSIGPRGVREQYF. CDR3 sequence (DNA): TGTGCCAGTAGTATTGGTCCTAGGGGGGTCCGGGAGCAGTACTTC.

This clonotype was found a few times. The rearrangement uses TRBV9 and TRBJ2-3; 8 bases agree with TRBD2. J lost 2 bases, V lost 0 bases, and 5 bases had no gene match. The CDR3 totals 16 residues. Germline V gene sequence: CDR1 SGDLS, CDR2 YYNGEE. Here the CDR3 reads CASSVVSGEATDTQYF. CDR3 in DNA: TGTGCCAGCAGCGTAGTTAGCGGGGAAGCCACAGATACGCAGTATTTT.

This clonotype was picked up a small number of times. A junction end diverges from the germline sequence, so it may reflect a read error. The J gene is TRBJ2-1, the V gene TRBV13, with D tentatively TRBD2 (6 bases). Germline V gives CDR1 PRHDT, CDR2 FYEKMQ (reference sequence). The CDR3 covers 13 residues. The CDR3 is CASSIGGAPEQFF. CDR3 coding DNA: TGTGCCAGCAGCATAGGAGGGGCGCCTGAGCAGTTCTTC.

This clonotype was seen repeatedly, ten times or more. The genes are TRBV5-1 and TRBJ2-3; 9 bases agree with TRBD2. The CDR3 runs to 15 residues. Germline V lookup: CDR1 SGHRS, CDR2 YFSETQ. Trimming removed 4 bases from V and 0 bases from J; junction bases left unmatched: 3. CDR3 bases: TGCGCCAGCAGCCCGGGACTAGCTAGCACAGATACGCAGTATTTT. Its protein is CASSPGLASTDTQYF.

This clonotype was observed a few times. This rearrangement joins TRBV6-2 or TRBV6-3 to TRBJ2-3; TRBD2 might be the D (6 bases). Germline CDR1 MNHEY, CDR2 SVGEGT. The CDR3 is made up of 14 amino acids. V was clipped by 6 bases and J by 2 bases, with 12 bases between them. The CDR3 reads CASRIAANTDTQYF. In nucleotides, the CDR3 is TGTGCCAGCAGAATAGCGGCGAACACAGATACGCAGTATTTT.

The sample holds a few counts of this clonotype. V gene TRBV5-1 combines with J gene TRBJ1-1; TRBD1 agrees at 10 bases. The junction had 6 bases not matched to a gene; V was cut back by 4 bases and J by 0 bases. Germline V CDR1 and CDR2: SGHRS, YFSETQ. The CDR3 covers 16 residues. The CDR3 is CASSGGQGTLNTEAFF. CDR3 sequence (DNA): TGCGCCAGCAGCGGGGGACAGGGGACGTTGAACACTGAAGCTTTCTTT.

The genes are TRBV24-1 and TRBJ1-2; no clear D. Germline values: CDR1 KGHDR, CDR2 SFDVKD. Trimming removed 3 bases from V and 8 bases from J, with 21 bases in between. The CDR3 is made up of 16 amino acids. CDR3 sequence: CATSDTTTGSRGGYTF. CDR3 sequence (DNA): TGTGCCACCAGTGATACCACGACGGGTAGTCGGGGAGGCTACACCTTC.